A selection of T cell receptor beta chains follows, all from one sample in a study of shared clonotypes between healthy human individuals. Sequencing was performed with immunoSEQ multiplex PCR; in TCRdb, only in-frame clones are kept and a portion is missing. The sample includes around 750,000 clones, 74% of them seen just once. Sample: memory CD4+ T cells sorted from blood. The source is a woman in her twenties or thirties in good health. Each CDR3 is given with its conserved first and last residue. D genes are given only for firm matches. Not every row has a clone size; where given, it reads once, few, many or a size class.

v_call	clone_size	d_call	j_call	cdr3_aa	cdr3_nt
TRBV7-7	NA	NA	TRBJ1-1	CASSPTGGENTEAFF	TGTGCCAGCAGCCCGACTGGGGGGGAGAACACTGAAGCTTTCTTT
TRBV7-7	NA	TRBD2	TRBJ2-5	CASSLGLAGSQETQYF	TGTGCCAGCAGCTTAGGACTAGCGGGATCCCAAGAGACCCAGTACTTC
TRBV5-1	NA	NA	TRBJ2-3	CASSLGSASTDTQYF	TGCGCCAGCAGCTTGGGTTCCGCTAGCACAGATACGCAGTATTTT
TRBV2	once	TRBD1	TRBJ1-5	CASSDSRQGGQPQHF	TGTGCCAGCAGCGATAGCAGACAGGGGGGACAGCCCCAGCATTTT
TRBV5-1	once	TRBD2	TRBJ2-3	CASSLGPGGLRGTDTQYF	TGCGCCAGCAGCTTGGGCCCGGGAGGGCTTCGGGGCACAGATACGCAGTATTTT
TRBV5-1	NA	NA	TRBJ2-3	CASSLQRGTDTQYF	TGCGCCAGCAGCCTGCAACGTGGCACAGATACGCAGTATTTT
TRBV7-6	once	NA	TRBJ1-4	CASSLTAVLNEKLFF	TGTGCCAGCAGCTTAACGGCAGTTCTTAATGAAAAACTGTTTTTT
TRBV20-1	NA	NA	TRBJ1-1	CSAPSTEAFF	TGCAGTGCCCCCAGCACTGAAGCTTTCTTT
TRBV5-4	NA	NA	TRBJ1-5	CASSLGTSGNQPQHF	TGTGCCAGCAGCTTGGGGACATCGGGCAATCAGCCCCAGCATTTT
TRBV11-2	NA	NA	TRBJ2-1	CASSLGSYNEQFF	TGTGCCAGCAGCTTGGGGTCCTACAATGAGCAGTTCTTC
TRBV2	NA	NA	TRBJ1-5	CASSEPATVDNQPQHF	TGTGCCAGCAGTGAACCGGCGACGGTAGACAATCAGCCCCAGCATTTT
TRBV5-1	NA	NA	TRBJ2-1	CASSPSNSYNEQFF	TGCGCCAGCAGCCCGTCTAACTCCTACAATGAGCAGTTCTTC
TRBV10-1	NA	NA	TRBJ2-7	CASSRAVTGEQYF	TGCGCCAGCAGTAGGGCTGTTACGGGGGAGCAGTACTTC
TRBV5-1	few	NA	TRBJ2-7	CASSLGGDEQYF	TGCGCCAGCAGCTTGGGCGGGGACGAGCAGTACTTC
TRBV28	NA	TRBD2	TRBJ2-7	CASRNPPLAGLKRGYEQYF	TGTGCCAGCAGAAACCCCCCACTAGCGGGTTTAAAGAGGGGCTACGAGCAGTACTTC
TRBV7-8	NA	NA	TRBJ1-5	CASSLATVLGNQPQHF	TGTGCCAGCAGCTTAGCTACAGTTTTGGGCAATCAGCCCCAGCATTTT
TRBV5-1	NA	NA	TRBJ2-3	CASSLTLGWTDTQYF	TGCGCCAGCAGCTTGACTCTAGGTTGGACAGATACGCAGTATTTT
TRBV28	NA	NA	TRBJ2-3	CASSLTRLQYF	TGTGCCAGCAGTCTCACTAGACTCCAGTATTTT
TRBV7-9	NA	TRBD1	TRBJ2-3	CASSSNRGHRLVLTDTQYF	TGTGCCAGCAGCTCGAACAGGGGGCATAGGTTGGTTCTCACAGATACGCAGTATTTT
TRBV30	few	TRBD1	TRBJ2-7	CAWSYRGSFYEQYF	TGTGCCTGGAGTTACAGGGGGAGCTTCTACGAGCAGTACTTC
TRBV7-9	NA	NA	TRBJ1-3	CASWGGNTIYF	TGTGCCAGCTGGGGCGGAAACACCATATATTTT
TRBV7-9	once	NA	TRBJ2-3	CASSFIRDTQYF	TGTGCCAGCAGCTTCATCCGAGATACGCAGTATTTT
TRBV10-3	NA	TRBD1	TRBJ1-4	CATAPGQSNEKLFF	TGTGCCACCGCACCGGGACAGAGTAATGAAAAACTGTTTTTT
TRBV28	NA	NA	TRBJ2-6	CASMGGTLSGANVLTF	TGTGCCAGCATGGGGGGGACACTTTCTGGGGCCAACGTCCTGACTTTC
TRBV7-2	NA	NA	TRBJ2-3	CASSQRVAEITDTQYF	TGTGCCAGCAGCCAGCGAGTAGCGGAGATCACAGATACGCAGTATTTT
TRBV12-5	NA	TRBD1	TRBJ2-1	CASGLGFPGGANEQFF	TGTGCTAGTGGTTTGGGGTTTCCAGGGGGCGCTAATGAGCAGTTCTTC
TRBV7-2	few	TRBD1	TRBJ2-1	CASSPGTGVYNEQFF	TGTGCCAGCAGCCCAGGGACAGGGGTTTACAATGAGCAGTTCTTC
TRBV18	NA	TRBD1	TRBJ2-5	CASSPGTDRETQYF	TGTGCCAGCTCACCGGGGACAGACCGAGAGACCCAGTACTTC
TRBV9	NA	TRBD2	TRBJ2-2	CASSVLSGRVNTGELFF	TGTGCCAGCAGCGTATTAAGCGGGAGGGTTAACACCGGGGAGCTGTTTTTT
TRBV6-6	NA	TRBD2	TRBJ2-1	CASTSQRDTNEQFF	TGTGCCAGCACGTCCCAGCGGGATACCAATGAGCAGTTCTTC
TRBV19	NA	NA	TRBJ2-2	CASSPLGAGELFF	TGTGCCAGTAGTCCGCTAGGGGCCGGGGAGCTGTTTTTT
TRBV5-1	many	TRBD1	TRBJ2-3	CASSLWTGEADTQYF	TGCGCCAGCAGCTTGTGGACAGGGGAAGCAGATACGCAGTATTTT
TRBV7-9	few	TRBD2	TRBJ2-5	CASSFWTSAIQETQYF	TGTGCCAGCAGCTTTTGGACTAGCGCAATTCAAGAGACCCAGTACTTC
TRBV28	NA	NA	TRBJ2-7	CASSLWSKYEQYF	TGTGCCAGCAGTTTATGGTCCAAATACGAGCAGTACTTC
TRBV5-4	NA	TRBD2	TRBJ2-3	CASSLRGAGGRDTQYF	TGTGCCAGCAGCTTACGGGGGGCGGGAGGCAGAGATACGCAGTATTTT
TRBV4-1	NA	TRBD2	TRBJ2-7	CASSPGLAGGDNEQYF	TGCGCCAGCAGCCCGGGTCTAGCGGGAGGTGACAACGAGCAGTACTTC
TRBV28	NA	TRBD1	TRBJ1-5	CASSAGQGYYQPQHF	TGTGCCAGCAGCGCTGGACAGGGTTATTATCAGCCCCAGCATTTT
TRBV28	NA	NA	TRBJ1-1	CASSLDQGGNTEAFF	TGTGCCAGCAGCCTTGACCAGGGCGGCAACACTGAAGCTTTCTTT
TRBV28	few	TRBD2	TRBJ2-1	CASSRMGAGGGDEQFF	TGTGCCAGCAGCCGCATGGGAGCGGGAGGGGGCGATGAGCAGTTCTTC
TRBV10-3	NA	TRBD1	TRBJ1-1	CAISARVGQGIAEAFF	TGTGCCATCAGTGCACGAGTCGGACAGGGGATCGCTGAAGCTTTCTTT
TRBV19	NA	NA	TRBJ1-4	CASSRGGSNEKLFF	TGTGCCAGTAGTAGAGGCGGGTCTAATGAAAAACTGTTTTTT
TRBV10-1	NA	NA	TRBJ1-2	CASRDRYGYTF	TGCGCCAGCAGGGACCGCTATGGCTACACCTTC
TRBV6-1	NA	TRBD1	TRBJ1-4	CASRDRGSNEKLFF	TGTGCCAGCAGGGACAGGGGTTCTAATGAAAAACTGTTTTTT
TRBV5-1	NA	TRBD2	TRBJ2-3	CASSLESGNTDTQYF	TGCGCCAGCAGCTTGGAGAGCGGGAACACAGATACGCAGTATTTT
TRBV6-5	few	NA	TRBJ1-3	CASSSGTIGNTIYF	TGTGCCAGCAGTTCCGGGACAATTGGAAACACCATATATTTT
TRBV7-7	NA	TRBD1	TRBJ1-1	CASSSNRGTEAFF	TGTGCCAGCAGCTCCAACAGGGGAACTGAAGCTTTCTTT
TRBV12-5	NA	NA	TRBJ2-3	CASGLTTTMTSTDTQYF	TGTGCTAGTGGTTTGACTACCACTATGACGAGCACAGATACGCAGTATTTT
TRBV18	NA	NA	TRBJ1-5	CASSPQGNNQPQHF	TGTGCCAGCTCACCCCAGGGAAACAATCAGCCCCAGCATTTT
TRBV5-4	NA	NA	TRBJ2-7	CASSLSRTRYEQYF	TGTGCCAGCAGCTTGTCCAGGACACGCTACGAGCAGTACTTC
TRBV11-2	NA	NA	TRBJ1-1	CASSFGVEVTEAFF	TGTGCCAGCAGCTTCGGGGTCGAGGTAACTGAAGCTTTCTTT
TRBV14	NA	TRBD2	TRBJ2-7	CASSQGLAGGYEQYF	TGTGCCAGCAGCCAAGGACTAGCGGGAGGTTACGAGCAGTACTTC
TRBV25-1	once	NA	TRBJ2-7	CASSQTYEQYF	TGTGCCAGTTCCCAGACCTACGAGCAGTACTTC
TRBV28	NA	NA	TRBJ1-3	CASKRRQSSGNTIYF	TGTGCCAGCAAACGTCGACAGTCCTCTGGAAACACCATATATTTT